Sequencing of this T cell receptor beta chain was carried out in a study of blood T cell repertoires in COVID-19 (dated by TCRdb to about 2020). Study-wide context: Samples covering the acute and convalescent phases of COVID-19 were provided by collaborators in the United States, Italy and Spain. Nearly every sample came with metadata listing a de-identified subject ID, COVID-19 status, age in years and sex. Deeply sampled blood TCRbeta repertoires from subjects exposed to, actively infected with, or recovered from COVID-19 were included in the dataset. Samples were obtained from the ongoing ImmuneRACE study (first 160 participants) and from about 1,300 subjects provided by 6 global collaborators. HLA class I and class II types, where available, came from metadata supplied by the sample provider rather than from assay-based typing. The prospective study material was composed of cDNA or gDNA derived from T cells, B-cell-depleted T cells, or PBMCs. The repertoires were made available in a free public database intended to serve as a resource for research on the immune response to SARS-CoV-2.

For this clone: The antigen it recognizes is unknown. Nothing much larger sits one base from this clone, and base qualities are not available.

TCRbeta CDR3 regions were amplified from genomic DNA using the immunoSEQ Assay, a bias-controlled multiplex PCR. For the original study's pipeline: Within the assay, amplification of reference gene primers was used to estimate how many nucleated cells each sample contained. To quantify the absolute abundance of each unique TCRbeta CDR3 rearrangement, sequence reads were collapsed and filtered. Productive Simpson clonality was computed per sample as the square root of Simpson's diversity index over productive rearrangements. TCRdb carries this immuneACCESS record with in-frame sequences only. Its versions omit some clonotypes, under half of them owing to an unresolved V gene in the studies checked, with the rest unexplained. Clone size and the V and J calls come from that table; the DNA yielded D and trimming. Within this sample are approximately 190,000 clones, with about 88% of them counted one time only. The top ten clones comprise roughly 6.2% of the sample.

CDR1 and CDR2 (SQVTM, ANQGSEA) derive from the germline V gene. Unmatched junction bases come to 3, with V trimmed by 6 bases and J by 0 bases. The CDR3 spans 14 residues, from the cysteine through the phenylalanine. Of the read, only the CDR3 DNA is kept; its 42 bases are in frame from base 1. Samples from volunteer blood donors who had recovered from COVID-19 were contributed by a second Seattle source. The collaborating institutions used their own protocols to collect whole blood in K2EDTA tubes. For TCRbeta analysis, collaborators shipped samples as frozen whole blood, isolated PBMCs, or DNA extracted from either of those sample types. The investigation overall reported the following: Clinical and demographic metadata were provided uncurated, with the amount varying by source and participant.

The receptor chain draws on TRBV29-1 and TRBJ2-3; 10 central nucleotides agree with TRBD1. The sequencing input was peripheral blood. The clonotype originates from a woman aged 40 to 55 who had recovered from COVID-19. The CDR3 in this case is CSVRGQGSTDTQYF. The nucleotide sequence is TGCAGCGTAAGGGGACAGGGGAGCACAGATACGCAGTATTTT.